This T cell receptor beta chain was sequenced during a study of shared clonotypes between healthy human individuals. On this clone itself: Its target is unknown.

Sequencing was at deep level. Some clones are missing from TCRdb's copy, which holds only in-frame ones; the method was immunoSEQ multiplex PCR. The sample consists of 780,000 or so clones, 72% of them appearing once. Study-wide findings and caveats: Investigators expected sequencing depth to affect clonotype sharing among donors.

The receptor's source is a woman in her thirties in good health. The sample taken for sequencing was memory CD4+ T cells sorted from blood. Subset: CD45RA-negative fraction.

In DNA, the CDR3 is TGTGCCAGCAGCAGGACAGGGGTAGTAGGACTAGCGGGAGCTGAGCAGTTCTTC. It specifies CASSRTGVVGLAGAEQFF. The chain is built from TRBV7-9 and TRBJ2-1; 13 bases map to TRBD2. After removal of 5 bases from V and 9 bases from J, the junction contained 16 bases not matched to a gene. The germline CDR1 and CDR2 sequences are SEHNR and FQNEAQ (reference sequence). The CDR3 runs to 18 residues.